This T cell receptor beta chain is from a study of T cell repertoires in aging, cancer and after chemotherapy. Across the whole study: Clear clonal overlap appeared across healthy donor samples taken over several months to years. The whole study produced a dataset of some 10 million TCR reads.

This clonotype is labeled as medium-sized. What it recognizes is unknown. TCR beta rearrangements were amplified from peripheral blood genomic DNA. General study points: Rebound thymic output was suggested by rising median generation probability during chemotherapy in each cancer cohort. Healthy donors lost TCR diversity with age mainly through richness, cancer patients through richness and evenness.

TRB rearrangements spanning V, D and J were amplified using mixed TRB-A/B primers. TCRdb used MiXCR to reprocess the multiplex PCR reads, holding one entry per CDR3 protein. Here the sample spans about 11,000 distinct CDR3 sequences, roughly 25% being singletons. Input material: blood. This TCR came from a human donor in good health.

The CDR3 DNA follows: TGCAGCGTTGAAACAGGGGGAAAGACTGAAGCTTTCTTT. Encoded protein: CSVETGGKTEAFF. This chain joins TRBV29-1 and TRBJ1-1; 8 bases fit TRBD1. The CDR3 is made up of 13 amino acids. The germline V gene has CDR1 SQVTM and CDR2 ANQGSEA. J was trimmed by 5 bases and V by 2 bases; bases with no gene match: 4.